This T cell receptor beta chain was captured in a study of blood T cell repertoires in COVID-19. Germline loops: CDR1 LNHDA, CDR2 SQIVND (reference sequence). There are 16 residues in the CDR3. Trimming cost V 6 bases and J 3 bases, with 20 bases left between them. Data came from immunoSEQ multiplex PCR; TCRdb stores just in-frame clones and leaves some out. The repertoire consists of some 530,000 clones, with 80% to 90% occurring once and the leading ten covering under 4%. This TCR came from a human donor in a cohort sampled during active COVID-19. The V call is TRBV19, the J call TRBJ1-2; a weak D match, TRBD1 (5 bases). Sequencing used peripheral blood. In DNA form, the CDR3 reads TGTGCCAGTAGGATTGGTAGGGGCAGGGTCGACTATGGCTACACCTTC. It encodes CASRIGRGRVDYGYTF.